This record looks at one TCR beta chain sequence and its context. The antigen is not known. CDR3 size: 14 residues. The V end was cut by 1 base, the J end by 2 bases, with 9 bases between. The germline V gene encodes CDR1 SGHRS and CDR2 YFSETQ. RNA transcripts yielded amplified TCR beta CDR3 regions. The HTBI primer set drove a first-round RT-PCR of the TCR CDR3. TCRdb re-analysed the multiplex PCR reads in MiXCR, keeping a single row per CDR3 protein. Among approximately 740,000 distinct CDR3 sequences listed, around 13% were seen once. The data belong to a study of T cells in Graves' hyperthyroidism and ophthalmopathy. The study, taken as a whole, reports: A model using 13 V-J features told ophthalmopathy apart from stable hyperthyroidism. Appearing also in blood were most of the thyroid clonotypes expanded above 0.001.

This chain links TRBV5-1 with TRBJ1-2; weak D call: TRBD1 (6 bases). The sequence derives from a woman younger than 35 with Graves' hyperthyroidism. The sequenced sample was blood. CDR3 sequence (DNA): TGCGCCAGCAGCTTGTACAGGGAAAACTATGGCTACACCTTC. Amino acid sequence: CASSLYRENYGYTF. Drawing the rest from reference TRBV5-1 and TRBJ1-2, the complete variable domain is KAGVTQTPRYLIKTRGQQVTLSCSPISGHRSVSWYQQTPGQGLQFLFEYFSETQRNKGNFPGRFSGRQFSNSRSEMNVSTLELGDSALYLCASSLYRENYGYTFGSGTRLTVV.